The present entry profiles one T cell receptor (beta chain) with its context. The CDR3 covers 13 residues. Trimming removed 6 bases from V and 6 bases from J, with 14 bases in between. Germline assignment: CDR1 SGHRS and CDR2 YFSETQ. This record belongs to a study of blood T cell repertoires in COVID-19. In the original analysis: Nucleated cell counts were estimated from reference gene primer amplification. TCRdb's table, derived via immunoSEQ multiplex PCR, lists solely in-frame clones and lacks some. The V and J calls and the clone size are those of that table, but D and trimming were determined from the DNA. The table lists approximately 80,000 clones, 80% to 95% of them singletons.

This chain joins TRBV5-1 and TRBJ2-3; tentatively, D is TRBD2 (5 bases). The sequencing input was peripheral blood. The sequence came from a woman aged 50 to 60 in a cohort sampled during active COVID-19. In DNA, the CDR3 is TGCGCCAGCAAACGATCGGGGTTTGATACGCAGTATTTT. This gives the protein CASKRSGFDTQYF.